This T cell receptor beta chain was obtained from a study of vaccination effects on CD4 cells after COVID-19. Before any sequencing was done, the ViraFEST assay used viral peptide pools to expand antigen-specific CD4+ T cells. CD4+ T cell isolation took place after less than 13 days of culture. From March to December 2020, the person had a SARS-CoV-2 infection that was confirmed by PCR. Study-level results: Infection- and vaccine-induced clones contracted markedly late after vaccination.

With respect to this clone: Its specificity is unknown.

Sequenced by immunoSEQ multiplex PCR; TCRdb stores in-frame clones only, minus some. The table includes 20,000 to 25,000 clones, under 85% detected once. The CDR3 totals 14 residues. The V gene's germline CDR1 is LGHDT and CDR2 YNNKEL (reference sequence). Between the trimmed V and J ends, which lost 1 base and 4 bases, there was a span of 8 bases. V usage is TRBV3-1 (or the pseudogene TRBV3-2) and J usage is TRBJ1-5; D is undetermined. This TCR was recovered from a human donor who had a prior SARS-CoV-2 infection. This specimen was CD4+ T cells from PBMCs cultured with a peptide pool, taken before COVID-19 vaccination. CDR3 loop: CASSQGIVNQPQHF. In DNA, the CDR3 is TGTGCCAGCAGCCAAGGGATTGTTAATCAGCCCCAGCATTTT.